These 13 T cell receptor beta chains were all obtained from the same sample, sequenced in a study of blood T cell repertoires in COVID-19. TCRdb's copy holds only in-frame clones and misses some; the assay was immunoSEQ multiplex PCR. The repertoire holds just over 150,000 clones, with around 85% as singletons. Sequencing was carried out using peripheral blood. The receptors were sampled from a human donor with acute or convalescent COVID-19. The donor label of this sample is uncertain.

The J gene is TRBJ1-5, the V gene TRBV6-5; D is perhaps TRBD1 (6 bases). This CDR3 has 16 residues. Germline lookup yields CDR1 MNHEY and CDR2 SVGAGI. Trimming removed 0 bases at V and 0 bases at J, with 9 bases between. The CDR3 spells CASSYSGAPSNQPQHF. CDR3 coding DNA: TGTGCCAGCAGTTACTCGGGGGCCCCTAGCAATCAGCCCCAGCATTTT.

The V and J genes are TRBV7-8 and TRBJ1-1, with no clear D. Trimming stripped 3 bases from V and 1 base from J, with 12 bases between. The germline gives CDR1 SGHVS, CDR2 FQNEAQ. The CDR3 contains 15 residues. This CDR3 is CASSFLTKRNTEAFF. The CDR3 DNA reads as TGTGCCAGCAGCTTTTTGACAAAGAGGAACACTGAAGCTTTCTTT.

The chain carries TRBV27 and TRBJ1-4, with 7 nucleotides matching TRBD1. Germline V lookup: CDR1 MNHEY, CDR2 SMNVEV (reference sequence). The CDR3 runs to 14 residues. After removal of 4 bases from V and 5 bases from J, the junction contained 4 bases not matched to a gene. The CDR3 region has the DNA TGTGCCAGCAGTTATCGGGACAGAAATGAAAAACTGTTTTTT. Protein: CASSYRDRNEKLFF.

The genes are TRBV15 and TRBJ1-6; D is perhaps TRBD1 (6 bases). The V and J ends lost 5 bases and 7 bases respectively, with 9 bases between them. Germline V gives CDR1 LNHNV, CDR2 YYDKDF (reference sequence). The CDR3 has 13 amino acids. DNA for the CDR3: TGTGCCACCAGCTTAGGGGGAAATTCACCCCTCCACTTT. Protein product: CATSLGGNSPLHF. Full variable domain (remainder filled in from reference TRBV15 and TRBJ1-6): DAMVIQNPRYQVTQFGKPVTLSCSQTLNHNVMYWYQQKSSQAPKLLFHYYDKDFNNEADTPDNFQSRRPNTSFCFLDIRSPGLGDTAMYLCATSLGGNSPLHFGNGTRLTVT.

This chain uses TRBV5-4 with TRBJ1-2; 7 bases agree with TRBD1. The CDR3 spans 13 residues. Germline CDR1 SGHNT, CDR2 YYREEE (reference sequence). V gave up 9 bases and J gave up 4 bases; unmatched junction bases: 9. The CDR3 sequence: CAITGERGYGYTF. The DNA for the CDR3 is TGTGCCATCACAGGGGAGAGGGGCTATGGCTACACCTTC. Complete variable domain (other parts from reference TRBV5-4 and TRBJ1-2): ETGVTQSPTHLIKTRGQQVTLRCSSQSGHNTVSWYQQALGQGPQFIFQYYREEENGRGNFPPRFSGLQFPNYSSELNVNALELDDSALYLCAITGERGYGYTFGSGTRLTVV.

V is TRBV2 and J is TRBJ1-2, with D possibly TRBD1 on 6 matching bases. The V and J ends lost 7 bases and 9 bases respectively, with 24 bases between them. The CDR3 is made up of 15 amino acids. Germline V gives CDR1 SNHLY, CDR2 FYNNEI. The CDR3 nucleotides read TGTGCCAGCACCCTAGAGACAGGCGCTCGTTTTAGCTACACCTTC. Its protein is CASTLETGARFSYTF.

The chain couples TRBV7-9 to TRBJ1-2; TRBD1 is a possible D gene (6 bases). This CDR3 region has 13 residues. The V end was cut by 3 bases, the J end by 7 bases, with 12 bases between. Germline V CDR1 and CDR2: SEHNR, FQNEAQ (reference sequence). CDR3 sequence: CASSFQGPGGYTF. The DNA for the CDR3 is TGTGCCAGCAGCTTCCAGGGGCCAGGTGGCTACACCTTC. Combining the CDR3 with reference TRBV7-9 and TRBJ1-2 gives the whole variable domain DTGVSQNPRHKITKRGQNVTFRCDPISEHNRLYWYRQTLGQGPEFLTYFQNEAQLEKSRLLSDRFSAERPKGSFSTLEIQRTEQGDSAMYLCASSFQGPGGYTFGSGTRLTVV.

This chain links TRBV10-3 with TRBJ2-3, with D possibly matching TRBD1 (5 bases). Trimming left V 8 bases short and J 1 base short, with 13 bases between. The V gene's germline CDR1 is ENHRY and CDR2 SYGVKD. There are 14 residues in the CDR3. CDR3 DNA sequence: TGTGCCATCGGGGATGGGGCGCGCACAGATACGCAGTATTTT. Its protein product is CAIGDGARTDTQYF.

The J gene is TRBJ1-1, the V gene TRBV25-1, with D possibly being TRBD1 (5 bases). The germline V gene encodes CDR1 MGHDK and CDR2 SYGVNS. The CDR3 spans 11 residues. Trimming pared 5 bases from V and 10 bases from J, leaving 11 bases between. CDR3 protein: CASSLNGGAFF. Written as DNA, the CDR3 is TGTGCCAGCAGTCTGAACGGGGGAGCTTTCTTT. Full variable domain (rest looked up from reference TRBV25-1 and TRBJ1-1): EADIYQTPRYLVIGTGKKITLECSQTMGHDKMYWYQQDPGMELHLIHYSYGVNSTEKGDLSSESTVSRIRTEHFPLTLESARPSHTSQYLCASSLNGGAFFGQGTRLTVV.

The gene calls are TRBV11-2 and TRBJ1-1; 9 bases are shared with TRBD1. CDR3 length: 17 amino acids. The germline gives CDR1 SGHAT, CDR2 FQNNGV. V shed 4 bases, J shed 5 bases, and the junction held 14 bases outside the gene matches. For the CDR3, the DNA is TGTGCCAGCAGCTCCCGCCGCGGGACAGGGTTCGATACTGAAGCTTTCTTT. It is translated as CASSSRRGTGFDTEAFF.

The chain has TRBV5-1 and TRBJ2-7, with TRBD2 identical over 8 bases. J was trimmed by 0 bases and V by 4 bases; bases with no gene match: 6. CDR1 SGHRS and CDR2 YFSETQ come from the germline V gene. The length of the CDR3 is 15 residues. The CDR3 region is CASSPGGALSYEQYF. CDR3 in DNA: TGCGCCAGCAGCCCCGGGGGGGCCCTCTCCTACGAGCAGTACTTC.

The chain links TRBV7-3 to TRBJ2-5; D perhaps matches TRBD2 (6 bases). The CDR3 contains 14 residues. V was cut by 1 base and J by 5 bases, with 11 bases left in between. Germline lookup yields CDR1 SGHTA and CDR2 FQGTGA. The CDR3 protein is CASSLNGGSETQYF. CDR3 DNA sequence: TGTGCCAGCAGCTTAAACGGAGGGAGCGAGACCCAGTACTTC.

This sequence joins TRBV9 and TRBJ2-2; 10 bases match TRBD2. The CDR3 consists of 16 residues. Trimming at V came to 0 bases and at J to 6 bases, leaving 5 bases not matched to a gene. Germline-derived CDR1 and CDR2 are SGDLS and YYNGEE. The CDR3 is CASSVESGGASGELFF. The CDR3 coding sequence is TGTGCCAGCAGCGTAGAGAGCGGGGGGGCCTCCGGGGAGCTGTTTTTT.